The clone carrying this T cell receptor beta chain was counted at least ten times. Germline trimming cut 1 base from V and 8 bases from J; bases unmatched to any gene: 6. The CDR3 extends over 15 amino acids. Germline loops: CDR1 SGHVS, CDR2 FNYEAQ. The data belong to a study of T cells in Graves' hyperthyroidism and ophthalmopathy. What was amplified from RNA transcripts were TCR beta CDR3 regions. HTBI primers drove first-round RT-PCR of the TCR CDR3. TCRdb reanalysed the multiplex PCR reads using MiXCR and keeps one entry per CDR3 protein. The sample records around 190,000 distinct CDR3 sequences, about 17% being singletons.

Sample: blood. The rearrangement uses TRBV7-6 and TRBJ1-2, with 11 bases fitting TRBD1. The source of this sequence is a woman in her 50s with Graves' hyperthyroidism. The CDR3 loop is CASSLGGQGEYGYTF. CDR3 DNA: TGTGCCAGCAGCTTAGGGGGACAGGGGGAGTACGGCTACACCTTC.